Listed below are T cell receptor beta chains from one sample, sequenced in a study of blood T cell repertoires in COVID-19. Method: immunoSEQ multiplex PCR; TCRdb's copy keeps in-frame clones and lacks some. There are approximately 250,000 clones in the sample; approximately 81% occur only once, and about 0.93% lies in the top ten. The sample taken for sequencing was peripheral blood. These receptors were obtained from a middle-aged man with acute or convalescent COVID-19. CDR3s leave out the opening cysteine and the closing phenylalanine or tryptophan. The D gene is left open where the match is weak.

d_call	v_call	j_call	cdr3_aa
TRBD2	TRBV7-9	TRBJ2-7	ASSSGGTSGEIYEQY
TRBD1	TRBV7-6	TRBJ1-3	ASSTGQGKDNTIY
.	TRBV13	TRBJ1-2	ASSAGYRDYGYT
.	TRBV19	TRBJ2-2	ASRLRPGELF
.	TRBV6-2/TRBV6-3	TRBJ2-1	ASSYGAGNEQF
.	TRBV11-3	TRBJ2-1	ASSQILEDRGESSYNEQF
.	TRBV28	TRBJ2-7	ASSPGHSSSYEQY
.	TRBV2	TRBJ1-1	ASREGLGQTNTEAF
TRBD1	TRBV10-3	TRBJ2-1	AIGTGLYNEQF
.	TRBV16	TRBJ1-1	ASSPPGVAEAF
.	TRBV11-1	TRBJ1-4	ASSSNRDPNEKLF
.	TRBV6-5	TRBJ2-2	ASTQRLVAGELF
.	TRBV10-2	TRBJ1-2	ATERTNYGYT
TRBD2	TRBV7-6	TRBJ2-3	ASSSSAGASTDTQY
TRBD1	TRBV30	TRBJ1-2	AWRDRDSYYGYT
.	TRBV9	TRBJ1-5	ASSVGGGTYSNQPQH
TRBD1	TRBV7-3	TRBJ1-4	ASRSPDRVTNEKLF
.	TRBV7-3	TRBJ2-7	ASSLYGGSYEQY
.	TRBV13	TRBJ1-2	ASSASGTIYGYT
.	TRBV30	TRBJ2-7	AWSSTGNEQY
.	TRBV2	TRBJ1-5	ASRTDSAPQPQH
.	TRBV19	TRBJ1-1	ASRKAVGEAF
.	TRBV12-3/TRBV12-4	TRBJ1-3	ASSSGRGTIY
TRBD2	TRBV7-2	TRBJ2-3	ASARGVGDTQY
.	TRBV2	TRBJ1-5	ASSVSSNQPQH
.	TRBV12-3/TRBV12-4	TRBJ2-3	ASTGSDTQY
TRBD1	TRBV7-2	TRBJ1-2	ACSSGTGYSGYT
.	TRBV5-1	TRBJ2-3	ASSLGTVTLGDTQY
.	TRBV5-4	TRBJ1-2	ASSLDSIKAYT
TRBD2	TRBV7-9	TRBJ2-5	ASSLAETSGAQETQY
.	TRBV7-6	TRBJ1-1	ASSLVGSMNTEAF
TRBD2	TRBV5-4	TRBJ2-5	ASSLGPSGETQY
TRBD1	TRBV27	TRBJ1-2	ASSLGTGTYGYT
.	TRBV30	TRBJ1-1	AWSEAGEAF
TRBD1	TRBV24-1	TRBJ2-5	ATSDGTGGRIGTQY
.	TRBV4-2	TRBJ1-2	ASSQEGNGYGYT
.	TRBV5-8	TRBJ1-6	ASSGGYGNSPLH
.	TRBV27	TRBJ1-2	ASSSRRGTSYGYT
.	TRBV5-4	TRBJ1-1	ASSATPDTEAF
.	TRBV5-4	TRBJ2-7	ASSLGRGAVEEQY
TRBD2	TRBV7-2	TRBJ2-5	ASSPRTSGAETQY
.	TRBV3-1/TRBV3-2	TRBJ1-2	ASSQAKQGYGYT
.	TRBV15	TRBJ1-2	ATSRGGQGKGYGYT
TRBD1	TRBV7-2	TRBJ1-2	ASSIWDSSYGYT
TRBD1	TRBV28	TRBJ1-2	ASRRLRTGGTYGYT
TRBD1	TRBV13	TRBJ1-2	ASSLRPGTGATNYYGYT
.	TRBV18	TRBJ1-2	ASSFETGVYGYT
.	TRBV30	TRBJ2-1	AWSRGGGKF
TRBD2	TRBV7-2	TRBJ2-3	ASSLGLGLAGGRRDTQY
.	TRBV27	TRBJ2-5	ASSPRREETQY
TRBD1	TRBV7-9	TRBJ1-1	ASSPRTGWGEAF
.	TRBV4-2	TRBJ1-6	ASSQESTGIGSPLH
.	TRBV10-3	TRBJ2-7	AISGDSLYEQY
TRBD2	TRBV6-2/TRBV6-3	TRBJ2-3	ASSSPSGGAPDTQY
.	TRBV9	TRBJ1-2	ASSGLTGIMSYGYT